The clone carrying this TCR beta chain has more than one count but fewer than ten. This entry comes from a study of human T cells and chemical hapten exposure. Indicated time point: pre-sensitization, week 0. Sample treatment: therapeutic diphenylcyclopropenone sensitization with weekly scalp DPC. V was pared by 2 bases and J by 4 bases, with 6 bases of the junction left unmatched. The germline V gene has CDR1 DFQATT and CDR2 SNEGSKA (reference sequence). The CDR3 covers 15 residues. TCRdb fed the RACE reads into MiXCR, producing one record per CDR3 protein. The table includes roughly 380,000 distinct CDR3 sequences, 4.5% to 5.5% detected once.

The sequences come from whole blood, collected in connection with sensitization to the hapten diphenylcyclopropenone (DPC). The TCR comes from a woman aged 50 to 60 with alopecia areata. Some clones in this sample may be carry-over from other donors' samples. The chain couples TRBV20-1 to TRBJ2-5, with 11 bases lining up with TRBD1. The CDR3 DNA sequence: TGCAGTGCTAGAATACCGGGACAGGGGGTAGAGACCCAGTACTTC. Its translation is CSARIPGQGVETQYF.